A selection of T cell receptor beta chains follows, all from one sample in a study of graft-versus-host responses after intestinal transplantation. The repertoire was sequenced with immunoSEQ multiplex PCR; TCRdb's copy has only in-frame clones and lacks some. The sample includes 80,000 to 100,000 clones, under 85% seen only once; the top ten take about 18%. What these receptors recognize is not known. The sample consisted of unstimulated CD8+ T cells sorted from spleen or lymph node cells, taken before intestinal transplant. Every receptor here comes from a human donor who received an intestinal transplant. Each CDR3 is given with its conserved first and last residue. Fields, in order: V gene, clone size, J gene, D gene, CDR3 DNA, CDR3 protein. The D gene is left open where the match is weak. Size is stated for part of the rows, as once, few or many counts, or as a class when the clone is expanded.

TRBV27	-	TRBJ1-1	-	TGTGCCAGCGCCCGGGCTTTGAACACTGAAGCTTTCTTT	CASARALNTEAFF
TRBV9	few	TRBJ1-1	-	TGTGCCAGCGCCTTATGGGCGGGGGAGGACACTGAAGCTTTCTTT	CASALWAGEDTEAFF
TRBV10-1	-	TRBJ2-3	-	TGCGCCAGCAGTGAGTTGAAGGTCACAGATACGCAGTATTTT	CASSELKVTDTQYF
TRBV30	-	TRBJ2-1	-	TGTGCCTGGACCCCGTACAATGAGCAGTTCTTC	CAWTPYNEQFF
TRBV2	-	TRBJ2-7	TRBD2	TGTGCCAGCAGTGAGAACGGGCTAGCGGAGTCGACTTCCCACGAGCAGTACTTC	CASSENGLAESTSHEQYF
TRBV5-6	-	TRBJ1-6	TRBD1	TGTGCCACCTCGCAGGGGGGGTTGAGCTCCTATAATTCACCCCTCCACTTT	CATSQGGLSSYNSPLHF
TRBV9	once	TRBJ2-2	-	TGTGCCAGCAGCGTCCGGGGCGGGGAGCTGTTTTTT	CASSVRGGELFF
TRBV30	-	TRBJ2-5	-	TGTGCCTGGAGTGACCTCCTCGGGGGCTACCAAGAGACCCAGTACTTC	CAWSDLLGGYQETQYF
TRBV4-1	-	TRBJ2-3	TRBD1	TGCGCCAGCAGCCAAGTTAGAGGGGGCCTGGATACGCAGTATTTT	CASSQVRGGLDTQYF
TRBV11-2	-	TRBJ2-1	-	TGTGCCAGCAGTCTTCCATTACAGGGATGGTTGCACAATGAGCAGTTCTTC	CASSLPLQGWLHNEQFF
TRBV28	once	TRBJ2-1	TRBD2	TGTGCCAGCAGTTTTCGCCTAGCGGGAAGCTCCTACAATGAGCAGTTCTTC	CASSFRLAGSSYNEQFF
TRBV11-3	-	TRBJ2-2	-	TGTGCCAGCAGCTTAGGGAGCGGGGAGCTGTTTTTT	CASSLGSGELFF
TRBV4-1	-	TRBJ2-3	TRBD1	TGCGCCAGCAGCCTACCGGGACAGGGAACATATACGCAGTATTTT	CASSLPGQGTYTQYF
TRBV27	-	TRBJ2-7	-	TGTGCCAGCAGTTCCCCGGAACGGAACTACGAGCAGTACTTC	CASSSPERNYEQYF
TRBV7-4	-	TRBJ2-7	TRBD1	TGTGCCAGCAGCTTACGGACACCGGGACAGGGGGTAAACGAGCAGTACTTC	CASSLRTPGQGVNEQYF
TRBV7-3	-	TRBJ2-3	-	TGTGCCAGCAGCCTCTTGGGCACAGATACGCAGTATTTT	CASSLLGTDTQYF
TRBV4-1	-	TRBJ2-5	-	TGCGCCAGCAGCCAAGGCGAGTGGACTGGGGTGGGTGAGACCCAGTACTTC	CASSQGEWTGVGETQYF
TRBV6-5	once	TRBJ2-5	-	TGTGCCAGCAGTTACTCGGTTGGGTGGGAGACCCAGTACTTC	CASSYSVGWETQYF
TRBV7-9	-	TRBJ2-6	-	TGTGCCAGCAGCTTGCTTCCGGTCTCTGGGGCCAACGTCCTGACTTTC	CASSLLPVSGANVLTF
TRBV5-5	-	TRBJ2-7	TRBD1	TGTGCCAGCAGCTTGGCAGGGGGCATAGTTGACGAGCAGTACTTC	CASSLAGGIVDEQYF
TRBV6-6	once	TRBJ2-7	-	TGTGCCAGCAGGTACAGGGACCACTACGAGCAGTACTTC	CASRYRDHYEQYF
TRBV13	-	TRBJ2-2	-	TGTGCCAGCAGCTTAGGTCCTAGCCTGAACACCGGGGAGCTGTTTTTT	CASSLGPSLNTGELFF